The rows below give T cell receptor beta chains drawn from one sample of a study of blood T cell repertoires in COVID-19. TCRdb keeps only in-frame clones here, not all; method: immunoSEQ multiplex PCR. Of roughly 190,000 clones in the sample, about 75% were seen once. The sequenced sample consisted of peripheral blood. The receptors were sampled from a woman in her 50s with active or convalescent COVID-19. Both conserved end residues are part of each CDR3. A D gene is named only where the DNA matches it firmly. Some rows mark clone size as missing; the rest say once, few, many or name a class of expanded clone.

v_gene	d_gene	j_gene	abundance	CDR3aa	CDR3nt
TRBV28	TRBD2	TRBJ2-7	.	CASSSHDGLAGGQEQYF	TGTGCCAGCAGTTCCCACGATGGACTAGCGGGAGGTCAAGAGCAGTACTTC
TRBV30	.	TRBJ1-5	.	CAWSTRENQPQHF	TGTGCCTGGAGTACCAGGGAAAATCAGCCCCAGCATTTT
TRBV5-1	TRBD2	TRBJ2-7	few	CASSLGLAGVSEQYF	TGCGCCAGCAGCTTGGGACTAGCGGGAGTATCCGAGCAGTACTTC
TRBV19	TRBD2	TRBJ2-3	.	CASSMERTSGATDTQYF	TGTGCCAGTAGTATGGAGAGGACTAGCGGGGCCACAGATACGCAGTATTTT
TRBV7-2	TRBD1	TRBJ2-3	.	CASSFPGQGGTDTQYF	TGTGCCAGCAGCTTCCCCGGACAGGGTGGGACAGATACGCAGTATTTT
TRBV18	.	TRBJ1-5	.	CASSLGPNQPQHF	TGTGCCAGCTCACTTGGGCCCAATCAGCCCCAGCATTTT
TRBV5-4	.	TRBJ2-3	.	CASSLGLGAGADTQYF	TGTGCCAGCAGCTTGGGGCTGGGGGCAGGGGCAGATACGCAGTATTTT
TRBV6-2/TRBV6-3	TRBD2	TRBJ2-7	.	CASSSVGTTPIEQYF	TGTGCCAGCAGCTCCGTCGGGACTACACCTATAGAGCAGTACTTC
TRBV28	TRBD1	TRBJ1-6	.	CASSFRQGGYSPLHF	TGTGCCAGCAGTTTCCGACAGGGTGGTTATTCACCCCTCCACTTT
TRBV30	.	TRBJ1-1	.	CAWSPPPSEAFF	TGTGCCTGGAGTCCCCCCCCTTCTGAAGCTTTCTTT
TRBV6-5	TRBD2	TRBJ2-2	.	CASSTSGRVGELFF	TGTGCCAGCAGTACTAGCGGGAGGGTCGGGGAGCTGTTTTTT